The clone carrying this T cell receptor beta chain has just a few counts. J was trimmed by 3 bases and V by 1 base; bases with no gene match: 7. CDR1 SEHNR and CDR2 FQNEAQ come from the germline V gene (reference sequence). The CDR3 totals 16 residues. PCR employed 60 Vbeta and 13 Jbeta primers. As processed by the authors: It was a later analysis that counted tens of millions of unique TCR beta chains, of which roughly 11 million were shared. Data came from immunoSEQ multiplex PCR; TCRdb stores just in-frame clones and leaves some out. That table supplies the V and J calls and clone size; D and trimming were determined from the DNA. The table has some 99,000 clones, around 72% seen once. The data belong to a study of cytomegalovirus exposure and HLA in healthy donors.

The sequencing input was PBMCs. This TCR came from a male donor in good health and CMV-seronegative. The V gene is TRBV7-9, the J gene TRBJ2-7; 9 bases line up with TRBD1. The CDR3 loop reads CASSLEQGALLYEQYF. The CDR3 region has the DNA TGTGCCAGCAGCTTAGAACAGGGGGCACTCCTCTACGAGCAGTACTTC.